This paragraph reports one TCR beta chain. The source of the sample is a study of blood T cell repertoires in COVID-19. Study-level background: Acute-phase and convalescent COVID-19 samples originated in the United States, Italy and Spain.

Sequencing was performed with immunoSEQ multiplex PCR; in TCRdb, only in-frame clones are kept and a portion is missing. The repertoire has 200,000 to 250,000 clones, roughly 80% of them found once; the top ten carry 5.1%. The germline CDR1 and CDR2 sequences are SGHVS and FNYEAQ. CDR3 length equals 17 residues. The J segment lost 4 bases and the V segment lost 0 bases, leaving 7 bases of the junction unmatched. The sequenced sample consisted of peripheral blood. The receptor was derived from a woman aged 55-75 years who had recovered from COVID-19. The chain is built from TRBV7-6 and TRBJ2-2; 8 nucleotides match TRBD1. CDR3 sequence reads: CASSLAAQGAVTGELFF. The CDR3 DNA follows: TGTGCCAGCAGCTTAGCTGCTCAGGGGGCGGTCACCGGGGAGCTGTTTTTT. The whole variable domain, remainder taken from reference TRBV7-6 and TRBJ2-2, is GAGVSQSPRYKVTKRGQDVALRCDPISGHVSLYWYRQALGQGPEFLTYFNYEAQQDKSGLPNDRFSAERPEGSISTLTIQRTEQRDSAMYRCASSLAAQGAVTGELFFGEGSRLTVL.